A selection of T cell receptor beta chains follows, all from one sample in a study of patients and donors after allogeneic stem cell transplantation. TCRdb called the RT-PCR reads again in MiXCR, with one record for every CDR3 protein. Of approximately 200,000 distinct CDR3 sequences in the sample, 41% were seen once. Sequencing was performed on blood, either unsorted or a sorted T cell fraction (not recorded which). The receptors shown here come from a human donor who was either an allogeneic HSCT recipient or a stem cell or donor lymphocyte infusion donor (not recorded which). It is not recorded whose cells these are; they may come from a transplant donor. CDR3s include the opening cysteine and the closing phenylalanine or tryptophan. The D gene is left open where the match is weak. Clone size is stated in some rows and not others, as once, few, many or a class when expanded.

j_call v_call clone_size d_call cdr3_aa cdr3_nt
TRBJ2-7 TRBV4-1 once - CASSQQEVTSYEQYF TGCGCCAGCAGCCAACAAGAAGTGACTTCCTACGAGCAGTACTTC
TRBJ1-1 TRBV2 - - CASSVRQGSNSEAFF TGTGCCAGCAGTGTGCGCCAGGGAAGTAATTCTGAAGCTTTCTTT
TRBJ1-1 TRBV4-3 few TRBD1 CASSPKGPGTGGSTEAFF TGCGCCAGCAGCCCCAAAGGCCCCGGGACAGGGGGGTCCACTGAAGCTTTCTTT
TRBJ2-7 TRBV12-3/TRBV12-4 - TRBD2 CASSFGTSGNIVDF TGTGCCAGCAGTTTCGGGACTAGCGGGAACATCGTAGACTTC
TRBJ1-1 TRBV3-1 few - CASSQGVIANTEAFF TGTGCCAGCAGCCAAGGCGTCATCGCGAACACTGAAGCTTTCTTT
TRBJ1-1 TRBV5-6 - - CASSLGTHTEAFF TGTGCCAGCAGCTTGGGGACCCACACTGAAGCTTTCTTT
TRBJ1-5 TRBV9 few - CASSVGVDGPNQPQHF TGTGCCAGCAGCGTAGGAGTGGACGGACCCAATCAGCCCCAGCATTTT
TRBJ1-5 TRBV12-3/TRBV12-4 - - CASSLGPWDIFNQPQHF TGTGCCAGCAGTTTGGGCCCATGGGACATCTTTAATCAGCCCCAGCATTTT
TRBJ2-1 TRBV24-1 few TRBD2 CATSDPTSGSYNEQFF TGTGCCACCAGTGACCCCACTAGCGGCTCCTACAATGAGCAGTTCTTC
TRBJ2-2 TRBV5-1 - - CASSSDFTGELFF TGCGCCAGCAGCTCTGACTTCACCGGGGAGCTGTTTTTT
TRBJ2-2 TRBV24-1 - - CATSDQGRGGTGELFF TGTGCCACCAGTGACCAGGGAAGGGGAGGCACCGGGGAGCTGTTTTTT
TRBJ1-1 TRBV6-5 - TRBD1 CASYSYVTGSPPEAFF TGTGCCAGCTACAGTTACGTGACAGGGAGTCCCCCTGAAGCTTTCTTT
TRBJ2-3 TRBV7-2 - TRBD1 CASSVDRGGSSTDTQYF TGTGCCAGCAGCGTTGACAGGGGCGGTTCTAGCACAGATACGCAGTATTTT
TRBJ2-5 TRBV7-9 - - CASSLGQGTQYF TGTGCCAGCAGCTTAGGGCAGGGGACCCAGTACTTC
TRBJ2-7 TRBV5-6 many TRBD1 CASSLGTGYEQYF TGTGCCAGCAGCTTGGGGACAGGCTACGAGCAGTACTTC
TRBJ1-1 TRBV10-2 - TRBD1 CASGWGRGTGKTEAFF TGCGCCAGCGGGTGGGGGAGGGGGACAGGGAAAACGGAAGCTTTCTTT
TRBJ2-7 TRBV20-1 - TRBD2 CSATIGLAGFYEQYF TGCAGTGCTACAATAGGACTAGCGGGCTTCTACGAGCAGTACTTC
TRBJ1-1 TRBV29-1 few TRBD1 CSVEDREGWVTEAFF TGCAGCGTCGAGGACAGGGAGGGATGGGTCACTGAAGCTTTCTTT
TRBJ1-1 TRBV5-1 - - CASSLAAGSMTEAFF TGCGCCAGCAGCTTGGCTGCGGGGAGTATGACTGAAGCTTTCTTT
TRBJ2-5 TRBV29-1 - - CSVERWETQYF TGCAGCGTTGAGCGATGGGAGACCCAGTACTTC
TRBJ1-2 TRBV20-1 - - CSASFTGKAYGYTF TGCAGTGCTAGTTTCACAGGGAAGGCTTATGGCTACACCTTC
TRBJ1-1 TRBV7-3 few - CASSPSNGNAEAFF TGTGCCAGCAGCCCTTCGAACGGTAACGCTGAAGCTTTCTTT
TRBJ2-1 TRBV6-2/TRBV6-3 few TRBD1 CASSYGTGDVSSYNEQFF TGTGCCAGCAGTTACGGGACAGGGGACGTAAGCTCCTACAATGAGCAGTTCTTC
TRBJ2-5 TRBV28 - TRBD1 CASSLDREGQETQYF TGTGCCAGCAGTTTAGACAGGGAAGGACAAGAGACCCAGTACTTC
TRBJ2-5 TRBV5-6 - TRBD2 CASSTLAGGQETQYF TGTGCCAGCAGCACATTAGCGGGAGGGCAGGAGACCCAGTACTTC
TRBJ1-2 TRBV29-1 few - CSVAPEDQGRHNYGYTF TGCAGCGTTGCACCAGAAGATCAGGGGAGACATAACTATGGCTACACCTTC